Listed below are T cell receptor beta chains from one sample, sequenced in a study of cytomegalovirus exposure and HLA in healthy donors. Using immunoSEQ multiplex PCR, the repertoire was profiled, and TCRdb retains in-frame clones only, with some absent. The repertoire holds roughly 140,000 clones, about two thirds seen once, with around 4.2% in the top ten. The sequencing input was PBMCs. The receptors here all came from a man in his sixties in good health and CMV-seronegative. CDR3s include the opening cysteine and the closing phenylalanine or tryptophan. Each record gives: D gene, J gene, clone size, V gene, CDR3 protein, CDR3 DNA. A D gene is named only where the DNA matches it firmly. Rows may omit the clone size; those that give it use once, few, many or a size class.

D: -; J: TRBJ1-3; size: -; V: TRBV28; CDR3: CASLPTPGGNTIYF; DNA: TGTGCCAGCTTACCCACCCCAGGGGGAAACACCATATATTTT
D: -; J: TRBJ1-6; size: few; V: TRBV6-8; CDR3: CASSYPFPSYNSPLHF; DNA: TGTGCCAGCAGTTACCCTTTTCCCTCCTATAATTCACCCCTCCACTTT
D: TRBD2; J: TRBJ2-6; size: few; V: TRBV6-1; CDR3: CASYSGRSGANVLTF; DNA: TGTGCCAGCTATAGCGGGAGGTCTGGGGCCAACGTCCTGACTTTC
D: TRBD1; J: TRBJ1-1; size: -; V: TRBV13; CDR3: CASSSDRGTNTEAFF; DNA: TGTGCCAGCAGCTCGGACAGGGGGACGAACACTGAAGCTTTCTTT
D: -; J: TRBJ1-2; size: -; V: TRBV28; CDR3: CASSATRGQRGYTF; DNA: TGTGCCAGCAGTGCTACCAGGGGCCAGCGAGGCTACACCTTC
D: -; J: TRBJ2-7; size: few; V: TRBV6-6; CDR3: CASSYSSSKRGYEQYF; DNA: TGTGCCAGCAGTTACTCGAGCTCCAAACGAGGTTACGAGCAGTACTTC
D: TRBD1; J: TRBJ1-1; size: -; V: TRBV18; CDR3: CASSPQGVNTEAFF; DNA: TGTGCCAGCTCCCCTCAGGGGGTGAACACTGAAGCTTTCTTT
D: -; J: TRBJ2-3; size: few; V: TRBV5-1; CDR3: CASRTGDTQYF; DNA: TGCGCCAGCAGGACCGGGGATACGCAGTATTTT
D: -; J: TRBJ1-1; size: few; V: TRBV5-1; CDR3: CASSWRTGDTEAFF; DNA: TGCGCCAGCAGCTGGCGGACGGGGGACACTGAAGCTTTCTTT
D: -; J: TRBJ1-6; size: few; V: TRBV15; CDR3: CATSRDKSNSPLHF; DNA: TGTGCCACCAGCAGAGATAAGAGTAATTCACCCCTCCACTTT
D: TRBD1; J: TRBJ1-1; size: -; V: TRBV4-1; CDR3: CASSQAQGGSGEGTEAFF; DNA: TGCGCCAGCAGCCAAGCCCAGGGGGGAAGTGGCGAAGGCACTGAAGCTTTCTTT
D: TRBD1; J: TRBJ2-7; size: few; V: TRBV19; CDR3: CASSSGQGLTYEQYF; DNA: TGTGCCAGTAGTTCAGGACAGGGCCTTACCTACGAGCAGTACTTC
D: -; J: TRBJ2-3; size: -; V: TRBV2; CDR3: CASSVGLGTDTQYF; DNA: TGTGCCAGCAGTGTAGGACTGGGGACAGATACGCAGTATTTT
D: TRBD1; J: TRBJ1-2; size: -; V: TRBV2; CDR3: CASSSASGGTGSSYGYTF; DNA: TGTGCCAGCAGTAGTGCTAGTGGGGGGACAGGGTCGTCCTATGGCTACACCTTC
D: TRBD1; J: TRBJ1-1; size: few; V: TRBV5-1; CDR3: CASSLVGGQGNTEAFF; DNA: TGCGCCAGCAGCTTGGTGGGGGGACAGGGTAACACTGAAGCTTTCTTT
D: TRBD1; J: TRBJ1-2; size: -; V: TRBV28; CDR3: CASSVTGGLHYGYTF; DNA: TGTGCCAGCAGTGTGACAGGGGGGCTTCACTATGGCTACACCTTC
D: TRBD2; J: TRBJ2-1; size: -; V: TRBV11-2; CDR3: CASSYSGRGYNEQFF; DNA: TGTGCCAGCAGCTATAGCGGGCGGGGATACAATGAGCAGTTCTTC
D: -; J: TRBJ1-5; size: few; V: TRBV4-1; CDR3: CASSSMAGINQPQHF; DNA: TGCGCCAGCAGCTCGATGGCAGGGATAAATCAGCCCCAGCATTTT
D: TRBD1; J: TRBJ1-6; size: -; V: TRBV5-1; CDR3: CASSTGTGEDSPLHF; DNA: TGCGCCAGCAGCACCGGGACAGGGGAAGATTCACCCCTCCACTTT
D: -; J: TRBJ1-1; size: -; V: TRBV5-8; CDR3: CAGTVNTEAFF; DNA: TGTGCCGGCACAGTGAACACTGAAGCTTTCTTT
D: -; J: TRBJ2-1; size: -; V: TRBV29-1; CDR3: CSVRLPGGHNEQFF; DNA: TGCAGCGTTCGACTACCAGGAGGGCACAATGAGCAGTTCTTC
D: TRBD2; J: TRBJ2-5; size: -; V: TRBV27; CDR3: CASSLGGRAAETQYF; DNA: TGTGCCAGCAGTTTGGGCGGGAGGGCCGCCGAGACCCAGTACTTC
D: TRBD2; J: TRBJ2-7; size: -; V: TRBV30; CDR3: CAWRGGTSGRAVRNEQYF; DNA: TGTGCCTGGAGGGGGGGGACTAGCGGGAGGGCCGTCAGAAACGAGCAGTACTTC
D: -; J: TRBJ2-1; size: -; V: TRBV9; CDR3: CASSLASSYNEQFF; DNA: TGTGCCAGCAGCCTGGCTAGCTCCTACAATGAGCAGTTCTTC
D: TRBD1; J: TRBJ2-2; size: -; V: TRBV28; CDR3: CASSFGQAHPNTGELFF; DNA: TGTGCCAGCAGTTTTGGACAGGCCCATCCGAACACCGGGGAGCTGTTTTTT
D: TRBD2; J: TRBJ2-3; size: -; V: TRBV5-6; CDR3: CASSFRAGGTDTQYF; DNA: TGTGCCAGCAGCTTCCGAGCGGGAGGCACAGATACGCAGTATTTT
D: -; J: TRBJ1-1; size: few; V: TRBV7-8; CDR3: CASSLAAQGNTEAFF; DNA: TGTGCCAGCAGCTTAGCGGCGCAGGGGAACACTGAAGCTTTCTTT
D: TRBD1; J: TRBJ1-1; size: few; V: TRBV5-5; CDR3: CASSSAWTGNTEAFF; DNA: TGTGCCAGCAGCTCCGCGTGGACAGGGAACACTGAAGCTTTCTTT
D: -; J: TRBJ1-6; size: -; V: TRBV30; CDR3: CAWNNGPSLHF; DNA: TGTGCCTGGAACAATGGGCCCTCCCTCCACTTT
D: -; J: TRBJ1-4; size: -; V: TRBV9; CDR3: CASSARGGNGEKLFF; DNA: TGTGCCAGCAGCGCGAGGGGGGGAAACGGGGAAAAACTGTTTTTT
D: -; J: TRBJ1-2; size: -; V: TRBV4-3; CDR3: CASSQGLVGAGYGYTF; DNA: TGCGCCAGCAGCCAGGGGTTGGTAGGCGCGGGTTATGGCTACACCTTC
D: -; J: TRBJ2-1; size: -; V: TRBV27; CDR3: CASSLPGVSSYNEQFF; DNA: TGTGCCAGCAGTTTACCCGGGGTCAGCTCCTACAATGAGCAGTTCTTC
D: TRBD1; J: TRBJ2-5; size: -; V: TRBV18; CDR3: CASSRDRGDETQYF; DNA: TGTGCCAGCTCACGAGACAGGGGAGATGAGACCCAGTACTTC
D: -; J: TRBJ1-4; size: -; V: TRBV6-5; CDR3: CASSPFWAEKLFF; DNA: TGTGCCAGCAGCCCCTTTTGGGCGGAAAAACTGTTTTTT
D: TRBD2; J: TRBJ2-7; size: -; V: TRBV7-2; CDR3: CASTLSSGYEQYF; DNA: TGTGCCAGCACCCTATCTAGCGGCTACGAGCAGTACTTC
D: -; J: TRBJ2-3; size: -; V: TRBV25-1; CDR3: CASSDGEHPLSTDTQYF; DNA: TGTGCCAGCAGTGACGGAGAACACCCGCTCAGCACAGATACGCAGTATTTT
D: TRBD1; J: TRBJ1-1; size: -; V: TRBV6-5; CDR3: CASSLNGQGNTEAFF; DNA: TGTGCCAGCAGCCTAAACGGACAGGGGAACACTGAAGCTTTCTTT
D: TRBD1; J: TRBJ1-6; size: once; V: TRBV6-1; CDR3: CASSRDRYSPLHF; DNA: TGTGCCAGCAGCCGGGACAGGTATTCACCCCTCCACTTT
D: -; J: TRBJ2-5; size: -; V: TRBV5-4; CDR3: CASSLTQGTRETQYF; DNA: TGTGCCAGCAGCTTAACGCAGGGGACGAGGGAGACCCAGTACTTC
D: TRBD1; J: TRBJ1-1; size: -; V: TRBV29-1; CDR3: CSVEPWTGSDTEAFF; DNA: TGCAGCGTTGAACCCTGGACAGGCTCGGACACTGAAGCTTTCTTT
D: TRBD1; J: TRBJ2-2; size: -; V: TRBV7-2; CDR3: CASSPQGATNTGELFF; DNA: TGTGCCAGCAGCCCACAGGGGGCTACGAACACCGGGGAGCTGTTTTTT
D: TRBD1; J: TRBJ2-2; size: -; V: TRBV4-3; CDR3: CASSHGAGTAGNTGELFF; DNA: TGCGCCAGCAGCCATGGGGCCGGGACAGCCGGGAACACCGGGGAGCTGTTTTTT
D: -; J: TRBJ2-2; size: -; V: TRBV2; CDR3: CASSETDGRNTGELFF; DNA: TGTGCCAGCAGTGAGACAGACGGGAGGAACACCGGGGAGCTGTTTTTT
D: -; J: TRBJ1-3; size: -; V: TRBV5-4; CDR3: CASSQDSSGNTIYF; DNA: TGTGCCAGCAGCCAGGACAGCTCTGGAAACACCATATATTTT
D: -; J: TRBJ2-1; size: -; V: TRBV7-9; CDR3: CASSPNSGNEQFF; DNA: TGTGCCAGCAGCCCAAATAGCGGAAATGAGCAGTTCTTC
D: -; J: TRBJ2-1; size: once; V: TRBV4-3; CDR3: CASSQGPVNEQFF; DNA: TGCGCCAGCAGCCAAGGGCCCGTCAATGAGCAGTTCTTC
D: -; J: TRBJ1-1; size: -; V: TRBV2; CDR3: CASSEEGYTEAFF; DNA: TGTGCCAGCAGTGAGGAGGGGTACACTGAAGCTTTCTTT
D: -; J: TRBJ2-7; size: -; V: TRBV6-1; CDR3: CASSRDIAYEQYF; DNA: TGTGCCAGCAGCCGGGACATAGCCTACGAGCAGTACTTC
D: -; J: TRBJ2-3; size: -; V: TRBV5-1; CDR3: CASSHTRASGNTDTQYF; DNA: TGCGCCAGCAGCCACACGAGGGCCTCGGGCAACACAGATACGCAGTATTTT
D: TRBD2; J: TRBJ2-1; size: -; V: TRBV5-1; CDR3: CATSTLAGYNEQFF; DNA: TGCGCCACCTCCACACTAGCGGGTTACAATGAGCAGTTCTTC
D: TRBD2; J: TRBJ2-5; size: -; V: TRBV2; CDR3: CASTRFGLAGGETQYF; DNA: TGTGCCAGCACTCGTTTTGGACTAGCGGGAGGAGAGACCCAGTACTTC
D: -; J: TRBJ1-2; size: -; V: TRBV27; CDR3: CASSLSRTEKIYGYTF; DNA: TGTGCCAGCAGTTTGAGTAGGACAGAGAAAATCTATGGCTACACCTTC
D: -; J: TRBJ2-7; size: -; V: TRBV18; CDR3: CASSPLAGWDFQHYEQYF; DNA: TGTGCCAGCTCACCACTGGCGGGCTGGGATTTTCAACACTACGAGCAGTACTTC
D: -; J: TRBJ1-4; size: -; V: TRBV7-2; CDR3: CASSPRPSLNEKLFF; DNA: TGTGCCAGCAGTCCACGTCCCAGTCTTAATGAAAAACTGTTTTTT
D: -; J: TRBJ1-5; size: -; V: TRBV18; CDR3: CASPLSTGNNQPQHF; DNA: TGTGCCAGCCCACTTTCGACAGGTAACAATCAGCCCCAGCATTTT
D: TRBD2; J: TRBJ2-1; size: few; V: TRBV7-2; CDR3: CASSSLGRVNEQFF; DNA: TGTGCCAGCAGCTCCTTGGGGAGGGTGAATGAGCAGTTCTTC
D: -; J: TRBJ2-1; size: few; V: TRBV27; CDR3: CASIFFGTHYNEQFF; DNA: TGTGCCAGCATCTTCTTCGGGACACACTACAATGAGCAGTTCTTC
D: TRBD2; J: TRBJ2-1; size: -; V: TRBV5-4; CDR3: CASSIPGGGMDEQFF; DNA: TGTGCCAGCAGTATACCCGGGGGGGGAATGGATGAGCAGTTCTTC
D: TRBD1; J: TRBJ1-2; size: -; V: TRBV5-4; CDR3: CASKRDRAALDYGYTF; DNA: TGTGCCAGCAAAAGAGACAGGGCTGCGCTAGACTATGGCTACACCTTC
D: -; J: TRBJ2-1; size: -; V: TRBV11-3; CDR3: CASSFDSWKEQFF; DNA: TGTGCCAGCAGCTTTGATAGCTGGAAAGAGCAGTTCTTC